Listed below are T cell receptor beta chains from one sample, sequenced in a study of shared clonotypes between healthy human individuals. Only in-frame clones appear in the TCRdb table, and some are missing; sequencing was by immunoSEQ multiplex PCR. The repertoire consists of approximately 2,300,000 clones, with around 93% occurring once and the leading ten covering around 0.38%. Sequenced sample: naive CD4+ T cells from PBMCs. All receptors come from a man between 18 and 29 years old in good health. Some clones in this sample may be carry-over from other donors' samples. CDR3s include the opening cysteine and the closing phenylalanine or tryptophan. D genes are given only for firm matches. Clone size is stated in some rows and not others, as once, few, many or a class when expanded.

TRBD2	NA	TRBV27	TRBJ2-1	18	TGTGCCAGCAGTCCCACCCCCTTAGCGGGAGTCGCCTACAATGAGCAGTTCTTC	CASSPTPLAGVAYNEQFF
NA	NA	TRBV10-3	TRBJ2-7	13	TGTGCCATCAGTGAGTTGTCGGGGGTCGAGCAGTACTTC	CAISELSGVEQYF
NA	few	TRBV30	TRBJ1-1	13	TGTGCCTGGAGCCTAACCGGGTCGGCTGAAGCTTTCTTT	CAWSLTGSAEAFF
NA	NA	TRBV5-1	TRBJ2-6	15	TGCGCCAGCAGCTTTCAGGGAGCTGGGGCCAACGTCCTGACTTTC	CASSFQGAGANVLTF
TRBD2	NA	TRBV18	TRBJ2-1	16	TGTGCCAGCTCACCATTAGCGGGAGGGTCGGGGAATGAGCAGTTCTTC	CASSPLAGGSGNEQFF
NA	once	TRBV5-6	TRBJ1-5	15	TGTGCCAGCAGCCCTGGGCCGCTTAGCAATCAGCCCCAGCATTTT	CASSPGPLSNQPQHF
NA	NA	TRBV15	TRBJ2-3	16	TGTGCCACCAGCAGAACAAGCTTACCAATGACGGATACGCAGTATTTT	CATSRTSLPMTDTQYF
NA	NA	TRBV4-1	TRBJ1-5	15	TGCGCCAGCAGCCAAGATGTGGGTCCCAATCAGCCCCAGCATTTT	CASSQDVGPNQPQHF
NA	once	TRBV28	TRBJ2-7	15	TGTGCCAGCAGGACGCGGATTAAATACTCCTACGAGCAGTACTTC	CASRTRIKYSYEQYF
TRBD1	NA	TRBV16	TRBJ2-7	15	TGTGCCAGCAGCCAAGGGGACAGATTTCTTTACGAGCAGTACTTC	CASSQGDRFLYEQYF
NA	NA	TRBV7-2	TRBJ2-5	15	TGTGCCAGCAGTTGGGGGGGCGGGCCCCAAGAGACCCAGTACTTC	CASSWGGGPQETQYF
NA	NA	TRBV28	TRBJ2-2	16	TGTGCCAGCAGTTTAGGTGTTCAAGTTCGGGCCGGGGAGCTGTTTTTT	CASSLGVQVRAGELFF
TRBD1	NA	TRBV5-6	TRBJ2-7	16	TGTGCCAGCAGCTTGGTGGGACAGAGGGGGACCTACGAGCAGTACTTC	CASSLVGQRGTYEQYF
NA	NA	TRBV4-3	TRBJ1-1	17	TGCGCCAGCAGCCAAGAACCCGGTGCGTGGATGAACACTGAAGCTTTCTTT	CASSQEPGAWMNTEAFF
TRBD1	NA	TRBV15	TRBJ1-5	14	TGTGCCACCAGCACGGGACAGGGAAATCAGCCCCAGCATTTT	CATSTGQGNQPQHF
TRBD2	NA	TRBV5-1	TRBJ2-3	16	TGCGCCAGCAGCTTGGCGACTAGCGGGAGCCCAGATACGCAGTATTTT	CASSLATSGSPDTQYF
TRBD1	once	TRBV18	TRBJ2-1	16	TGTGCCAGCTCACCCCAGACAGGGGGTGCCTACAATGAGCAGTTCTTC	CASSPQTGGAYNEQFF
NA	once	TRBV5-1	TRBJ1-1	13	TGCGCCAGCAGCTCCCAGGGAGTCACTGAAGCTTTCTTT	CASSSQGVTEAFF
NA	NA	TRBV15	TRBJ2-3	17	TGTGCCACCAGCAGAGTTGGAACTAGCCAGAGAACAGATACGCAGTATTTT	CATSRVGTSQRTDTQYF
NA	once	TRBV25-1	TRBJ2-5	13	TGTGCCAGCAGTGAATTCTCCGAAGAGACCCAGTACTTC	CASSEFSEETQYF
TRBD1	NA	TRBV28	TRBJ1-5	15	TGTGCCAGCAGTAGTACAGGGGCCACGCGTCAGCCCCAGCATTTT	CASSSTGATRQPQHF
TRBD2	NA	TRBV6-1	TRBJ2-7	14	TGTGCCAGCAGTCAGCGGGACGGCCAGTACGAGCAGTACTTC	CASSQRDGQYEQYF
TRBD1	NA	TRBV28	TRBJ2-1	16	TGTGCCAGCAGTTCGACTCCGGGACAGGATCACAATGAGCAGTTCTTC	CASSSTPGQDHNEQFF
TRBD1	once	TRBV28	TRBJ1-1	17	TGTGCCAGCAGTTCACCGGGACAGGGGGCGCGAAAGACTGAAGCTTTCTTT	CASSSPGQGARKTEAFF
NA	NA	TRBV5-1	TRBJ2-3	13	TGCGCCAGCAGGAAAGAGGGGGCAGATACGCAGTATTTT	CASRKEGADTQYF
NA	NA	TRBV28	TRBJ1-1	14	TGTGCCAGCAGTTTAGTGGGAACAGGGAGTGGAGCTTTCTTT	CASSLVGTGSGAFF
TRBD2	NA	TRBV6-6	TRBJ2-1	15	TGTGCCAGCACCCTACTAGCGGGAGGAGTGAATGAGCAGTTCTTC	CASTLLAGGVNEQFF